This TCR beta chain was obtained from a study of early T cells in non-severe SARS-CoV-2 infection. TCRdb analysed the 5' RACE reads with MiXCR anew, one entry per CDR3 protein. The table shows around 60,000 distinct CDR3 sequences, with 18% occurring only once. V was trimmed by 3 bases and J by 5 bases, leaving 20 bases between them. The CDR3 totals 17 residues. Germline lookup yields CDR1 MNHNY and CDR2 SVGAGI (reference sequence). This chain connects TRBV6-6 to TRBJ2-1; D is ambiguous. The source is an adult who was a healthcare worker with PCR-confirmed SARS-CoV-2 infection or an uninfected control (not recorded which). The starting material was whole blood, obtained at baseline. For the CDR3, the DNA is TGTGCCAGCAGTTATCTGGCCCCCTCAGTGTCCGACAATGAGCAGTTCTTC. Translating gives CASSYLAPSVSDNEQFF.